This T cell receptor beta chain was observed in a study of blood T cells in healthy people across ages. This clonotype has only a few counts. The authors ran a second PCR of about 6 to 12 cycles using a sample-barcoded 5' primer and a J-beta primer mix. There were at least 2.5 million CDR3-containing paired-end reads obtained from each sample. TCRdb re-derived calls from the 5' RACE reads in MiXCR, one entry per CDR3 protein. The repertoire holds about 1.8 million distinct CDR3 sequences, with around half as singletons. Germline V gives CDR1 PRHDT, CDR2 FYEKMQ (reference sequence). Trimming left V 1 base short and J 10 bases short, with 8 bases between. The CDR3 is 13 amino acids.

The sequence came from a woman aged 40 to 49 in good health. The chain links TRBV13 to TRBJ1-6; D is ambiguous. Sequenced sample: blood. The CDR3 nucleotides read TGTGCCAGCAGCTTAGCCTCGAGGTCACCCCTCCACTTT. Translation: CASSLASRSPLHF.